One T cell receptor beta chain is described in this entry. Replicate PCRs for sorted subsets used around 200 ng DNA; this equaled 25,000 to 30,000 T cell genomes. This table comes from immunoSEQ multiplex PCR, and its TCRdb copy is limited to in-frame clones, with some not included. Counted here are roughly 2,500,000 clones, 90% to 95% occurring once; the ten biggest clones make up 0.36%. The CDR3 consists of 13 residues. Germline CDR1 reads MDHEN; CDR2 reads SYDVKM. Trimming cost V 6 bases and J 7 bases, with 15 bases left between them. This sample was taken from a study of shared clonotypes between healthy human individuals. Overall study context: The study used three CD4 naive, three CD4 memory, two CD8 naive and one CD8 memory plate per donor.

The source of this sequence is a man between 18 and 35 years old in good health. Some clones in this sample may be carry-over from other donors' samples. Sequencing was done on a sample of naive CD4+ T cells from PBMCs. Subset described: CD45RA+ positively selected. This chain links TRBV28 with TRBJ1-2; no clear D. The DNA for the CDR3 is TGTGCCAGCAGCTCCCCTCTCCGGACTGGCTACACCTTC. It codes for CASSSPLRTGYTF.